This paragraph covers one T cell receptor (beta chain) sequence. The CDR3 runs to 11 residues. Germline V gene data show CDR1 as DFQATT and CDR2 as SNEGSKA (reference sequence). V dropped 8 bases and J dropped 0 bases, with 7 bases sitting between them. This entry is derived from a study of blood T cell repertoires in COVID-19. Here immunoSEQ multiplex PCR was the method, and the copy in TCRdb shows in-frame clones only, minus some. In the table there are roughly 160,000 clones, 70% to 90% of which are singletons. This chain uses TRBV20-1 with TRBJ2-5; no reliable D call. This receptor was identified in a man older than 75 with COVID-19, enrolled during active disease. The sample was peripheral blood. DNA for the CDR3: TGCAGTTCGGAGCACCAAGAGACCCAGTACTTC. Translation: CSSEHQETQYF.